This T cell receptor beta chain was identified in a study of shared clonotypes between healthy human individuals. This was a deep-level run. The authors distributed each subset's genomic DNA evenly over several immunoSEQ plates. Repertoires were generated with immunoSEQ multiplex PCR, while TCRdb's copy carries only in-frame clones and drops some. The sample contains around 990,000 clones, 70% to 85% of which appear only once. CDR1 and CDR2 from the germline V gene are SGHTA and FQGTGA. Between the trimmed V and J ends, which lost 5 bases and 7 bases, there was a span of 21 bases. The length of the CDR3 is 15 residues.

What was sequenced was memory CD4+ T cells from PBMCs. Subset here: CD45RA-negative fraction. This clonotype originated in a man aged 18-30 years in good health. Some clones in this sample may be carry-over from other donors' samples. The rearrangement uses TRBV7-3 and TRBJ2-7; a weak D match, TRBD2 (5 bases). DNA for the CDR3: TGTGCCAGCAGCCTTAAAGCGGCAGGCCGGGGAGAGCAGTACTTC. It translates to CASSLKAAGRGEQYF.